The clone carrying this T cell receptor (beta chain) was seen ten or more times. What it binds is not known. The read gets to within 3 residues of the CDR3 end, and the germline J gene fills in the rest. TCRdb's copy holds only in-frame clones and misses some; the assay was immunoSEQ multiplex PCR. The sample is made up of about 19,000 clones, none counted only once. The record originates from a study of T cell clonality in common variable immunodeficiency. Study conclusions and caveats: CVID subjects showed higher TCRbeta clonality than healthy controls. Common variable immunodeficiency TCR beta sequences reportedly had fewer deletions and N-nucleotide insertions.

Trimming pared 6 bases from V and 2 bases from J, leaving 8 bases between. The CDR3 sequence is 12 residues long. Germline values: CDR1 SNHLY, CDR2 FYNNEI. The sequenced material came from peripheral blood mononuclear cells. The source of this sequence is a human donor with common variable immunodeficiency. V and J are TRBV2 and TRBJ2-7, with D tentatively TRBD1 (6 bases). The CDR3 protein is CASSNRAYEQYF. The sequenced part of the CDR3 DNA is TGTGCCAGCAGCAACAGGGCCTACGAG.